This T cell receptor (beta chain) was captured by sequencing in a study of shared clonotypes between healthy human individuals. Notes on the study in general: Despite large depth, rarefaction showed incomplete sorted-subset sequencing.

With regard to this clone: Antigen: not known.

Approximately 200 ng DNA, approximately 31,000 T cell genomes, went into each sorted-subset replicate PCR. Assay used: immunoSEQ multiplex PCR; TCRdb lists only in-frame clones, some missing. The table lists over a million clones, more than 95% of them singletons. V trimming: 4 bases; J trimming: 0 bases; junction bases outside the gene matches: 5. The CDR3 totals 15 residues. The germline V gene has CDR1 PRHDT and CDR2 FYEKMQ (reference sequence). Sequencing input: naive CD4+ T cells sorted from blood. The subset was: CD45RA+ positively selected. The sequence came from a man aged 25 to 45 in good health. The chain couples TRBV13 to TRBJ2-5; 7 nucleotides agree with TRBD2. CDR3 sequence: CASSSRAGNQETQYF. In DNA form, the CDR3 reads TGTGCCAGCAGCTCGAGAGCGGGAAACCAAGAGACCCAGTACTTC.